The sequence of this T cell receptor beta chain was determined in a study of blood T cell repertoires in COVID-19. Germline V gives CDR1 SGHDT, CDR2 YYEEEE. Trimming took 4 bases from V and 7 from J, leaving 8 bases between them. CDR3 length equals 11 residues. Some clones are missing from TCRdb's copy, which holds only in-frame ones; the method was immunoSEQ multiplex PCR. The sample consists of roughly 220,000 clones, around 81% of them appearing once. The sequence was collected from a woman aged 25 to 39 who had recovered from COVID-19. Sequenced: peripheral blood. The chain joins TRBV5-6 to TRBJ1-2; D is ambiguous. The CDR3 sequence: CASSGRSGYTF. In nucleotides, the CDR3 is TGTGCCAGCAGCGGGCGTAGTGGCTACACCTTC.